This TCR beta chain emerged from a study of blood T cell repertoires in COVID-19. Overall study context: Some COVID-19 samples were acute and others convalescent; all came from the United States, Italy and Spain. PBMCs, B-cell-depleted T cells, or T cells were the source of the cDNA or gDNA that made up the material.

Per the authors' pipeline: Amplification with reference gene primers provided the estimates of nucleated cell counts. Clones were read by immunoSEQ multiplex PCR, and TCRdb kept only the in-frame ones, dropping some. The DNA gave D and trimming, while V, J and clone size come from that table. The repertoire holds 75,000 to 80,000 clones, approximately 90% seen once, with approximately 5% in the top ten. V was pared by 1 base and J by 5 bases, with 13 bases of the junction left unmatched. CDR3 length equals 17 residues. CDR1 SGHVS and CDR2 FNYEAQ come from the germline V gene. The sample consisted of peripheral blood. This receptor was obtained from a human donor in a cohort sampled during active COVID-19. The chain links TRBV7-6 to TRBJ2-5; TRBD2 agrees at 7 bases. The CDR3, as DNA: TGTGCCAGCAGCTTAGGGGGGGGTACCAACAGGTGGGAGACCCAGTACTTC. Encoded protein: CASSLGGGTNRWETQYF.